A single sample gave rise to the 14 T cell receptor beta chains below, sequenced in a study of T-cell reconstitution after alpha-beta-depleted transplantation in children. Unique molecular identifiers were built into the TCRbeta library. TCRdb passed the PCR reads through MiXCR, listing each CDR3 protein once. The sample shows some 300,000 distinct CDR3 sequences, roughly 9.1% of them seen only once. The input for sequencing was PBMCs, taken before TCRalphabeta/CD19-depleted stem cell transplant. The receptors come from a boy in the first two years of life with acute myeloid leukemia, due to receive a stem cell transplant.

This clonotype was picked up many times. The chain employs TRBV28 and TRBJ1-5, with 10 nucleotides matching TRBD1. Trimming took 3 bases from V and 7 from J; bases not matched to a gene: 15. The V gene's germline CDR1 is MDHEN and CDR2 SYDVKM. This CDR3 comprises 18 residues. The DNA for the CDR3 is TGTGCCAGCAGTTTCAGCCCTACCGGGACAGGGGCCCGACAGCCCCAGCATTTT. This sequence encodes CASSFSPTGTGARQPQHF.

On this clonotype itself: A much larger clone differs from this one at a single base, so this may be a read error. V is TRBV6-5 and J is TRBJ1-1; no reliable D call. CDR1 MNHEY and CDR2 SVGAGI come from the germline V gene. CDR3 length: 14 residues. This CDR3 is CASSYSVGNTDAFF. The CDR3 DNA reads TGTGCCAGCAGTTACTCGGTGGGGAACACTGACGCTTTCTTT.

This chain connects TRBV20-1 to TRBJ2-7; 12 nucleotides match TRBD2. The J segment lost 3 bases and the V segment lost 5 bases, leaving 5 bases of the junction unmatched. CDR3 length: 14 residues. The germline V gene has CDR1 DFQATT and CDR2 SNEGSKA (reference sequence). CDR3 in amino acids: CSADGLAGSYEQYF. DNA for the CDR3: TGCAGTGCTGATGGACTAGCGGGAAGCTACGAGCAGTACTTC.

In this sample, this clonotype turned up many times. The chain uses TRBV3-1 and TRBJ2-1, with 8 nucleotides matching TRBD2. CDR1 LGHDT and CDR2 YNNKEL come from the germline V gene (reference sequence). The CDR3 is 14 residues long. J gave up 9 bases and V 2 bases, and 6 bases lay outside the gene matches. This CDR3 is CASSQNRGGGEQFF. For the CDR3, the DNA is TGTGCCAGCAGCCAAAACCGGGGGGGCGGTGAGCAGTTCTTC.

This clonotype has a handful of counts. The gene calls are TRBV7-2 and TRBJ2-1; a possible D gene is TRBD2 (5 bases). Germline lookup yields CDR1 SGHTA and CDR2 FQGNSA. The ends were cut back, 4 bases at V and 3 bases at J, with 13 bases in the middle. The CDR3 spans 15 residues. The CDR3 region is CASSSRTLDYNEQFF. CDR3 DNA sequence: TGTGCCAGCAGCTCCCGGACTTTGGACTACAATGAGCAGTTCTTC.

This clonotype was recorded at least ten times. This chain links TRBV12-3 or TRBV12-4 with TRBJ2-7; the match to TRBD2 covers 9 bases. Unmatched junction bases numbered 5, after V lost 6 bases and J lost 2 bases. The CDR3 has 14 amino acids. The CDR3 DNA sequence: TGTGCCAGCAGCCTTAGCGGGGGTCCCTACGAGCAGTACTTC. It is translated as CASSLSGGPYEQYF.

At least ten counts were recorded for this clonotype. The genes are TRBV25-1 and TRBJ2-2; 9 bases are shared with TRBD1. J gave up 5 bases and V 4 bases, and 11 bases lay outside the gene matches. Per germline, CDR1 MGHDK and CDR2 SYGVNS. The CDR3 loop spans 17 amino acids. DNA of the CDR3: TGTGCCAGCAGTGGCCGCGCCGGGACAGGGCTAACCGGGGAGCTGTTTTTT. This encodes CASSGRAGTGLTGELFF.

This rearrangement joins TRBV20-1 to TRBJ1-6; D is uncertain. CDR3 length equals 16 residues. Between the trimmed V and J ends, which lost 2 bases and 6 bases, there was a span of 17 bases. Germline V gives CDR1 DFQATT, CDR2 SNEGSKA (reference sequence). The DNA of the CDR3 is TGCAGTGCTAGACTCCGTCAATCAGCGGGTAATTCACCCCTCCACTTT. Amino acid sequence: CSARLRQSAGNSPLHF.

This clonotype has only one observation. This chain uses TRBV3-1 with TRBJ2-4, with 8 bases fitting TRBD1. The CDR3 totals 18 residues. Unmatched junction bases numbered 15, after V lost 8 bases and J lost 0 bases. The germline V gene encodes CDR1 LGHDT and CDR2 YNNKEL (reference sequence). CDR3 in amino acids: CASCASGQVILAKNIQYF. The CDR3, as DNA: TGTGCCAGCTGTGCCTCGGGACAGGTTATCTTAGCCAAAAACATTCAGTACTTC. Full variable domain (remainder filled in from reference TRBV3-1 and TRBJ2-4): DTAVSQTPKYLVTQMGNDKSIKCEQNLGHDTMYWYKQDSKKFLKIMFSYNNKELIINETVPNRFSPKSPDKAHLNLHINSLELGDSAVYFCASCASGQVILAKNIQYFGAGTRLSVL.

Ten or more counts support this clonotype. The rearrangement uses TRBV12-3 or TRBV12-4 and TRBJ2-7; D remains unclear. Trimming left V 4 bases short and J 1 base short, with 5 bases between. The CDR3 loop spans 12 amino acids. The CDR3 coding sequence is TGTGCCAGCAGTTACGCTTCCTACGAGCAGTACTTC. Its protein product is CASSYASYEQYF.

In this sample, this clonotype turned up many times. The chain has TRBV7-8 and TRBJ1-3, with TRBD1 matching 8 bases. J lost 2 bases, V lost 3 bases, and 9 bases had no gene match. This CDR3 has 17 residues. Germline V gene data show CDR1 as SGHVS and CDR2 as FQNEAQ. The CDR3 spells CASSFALGQGTGNTIYF. CDR3 DNA: TGTGCCAGCAGCTTCGCTCTCGGACAGGGAACTGGAAACACCATATATTTT.

The V gene is TRBV4-1, the J gene TRBJ2-1, with TRBD2 identical over 10 bases. V lost 3 bases, J lost 4 bases, and 9 bases stayed unmatched. The CDR3 sequence is 17 residues long. Germline CDR1 is MGHRA and CDR2 is YSYEKL. The CDR3 loop reads CASSHSRGLAAYNEQFF. The DNA of the CDR3 is TGCGCCAGCAGCCATTCCCGTGGACTAGCGGCATACAATGAGCAGTTCTTC.

This clonotype came up many times. An end of the junction differs from the germline gene, which may be a read error. The chain links TRBV7-2 to TRBJ2-7; 7 bases are a match to TRBD1. The CDR3 sequence is 10 residues long. CDR1 is SGHTA, CDR2 FQGNSA, per germline. The CDR3: CASSSGTEEF. The CDR3 nucleotides read TGTGCCAGCAGCTCCGGGACAGAAGAGTTC.

This clonotype was picked up a small number of times. The chain employs TRBV25-1 and TRBJ2-3; D call uncertain. The CDR3 length is 15 residues. CDR1 is MGHDK, CDR2 SYGVNS, per germline. Between the trimmed V and J ends, which lost 6 bases and 1 base, there was a span of 14 bases. Written as DNA, the CDR3 is TGTGCCAGCAGGGGGTTCCGGTTGGGCACAGATACGCAGTATTTT. It is translated as CASRGFRLGTDTQYF.